The 17 T cell receptor beta chains reported below all come from one sample, sequenced in a study of CD8 T cells in Susac syndrome (dated by TCRdb to between 2019 and 2020). Libraries were built with the immunoSEQ multiplex PCR assay. RNA was extracted using the RNeasy kit, and roughly 0.5 to 1 microgram was reverse transcribed with random hexamers. Through fastp at Q25 and MiXCR, TCRdb rebuilt clones from the public reads, retaining in-frame beta chains. All rows with the same CDR3 protein become a single entry with the most common DNA and genes. The sample table contains under 250,000 distinct CDR3 sequences; only one count was recorded for approximately 92% of them. The ten largest make up around 0.07% of the sample. Input material: CD4+ T cells from PBMCs. These receptor sequences come from a human donor with multiple sclerosis.

This clonotype showed up just once. The chain combines TRBV6-2 or TRBV6-3 with TRBJ2-1; D gene ambiguous. This CDR3 contains 14 residues. Germline-derived CDR1 and CDR2 are MNHEY and SVGEGT. With 4 bases removed from V and 4 bases from J, the gap between germline ends came to 11 bases. This chain's CDR3 is CASSFLGSYNEQFF. CDR3 coding DNA: TGTGCCAGCAGTTTCCTGGGCAGTTACAATGAGCAGTTCTTC.

The chain combines TRBV5-4 with TRBJ2-7; the D is unclear. Germline V gene sequence: CDR1 SGHNT, CDR2 YYREEE (reference sequence). The CDR3 is made up of 13 amino acids. V lost 0 bases and J 7 bases, leaving 11 bases between the germline ends. CDR3 DNA sequence: TGTGCCAGCAGCTTGGACGGCCGCTCGGAGCAGTACGTC. This sequence encodes CASSLDGRSEQYV.

The gene calls are TRBV6-6 and TRBJ2-1; TRBD1 agrees at 9 bases. J was trimmed by 5 bases and V by 6 bases; bases with no gene match: 11. Germline values: CDR1 MNHNY, CDR2 SVGAGI (reference sequence). CDR3 length equals 16 residues. As DNA, the CDR3 is TGTGCCAGCAGCTTCCCCGTAACAGGGGGCAACAATGAGCAGTTCTTC. As protein: CASSFPVTGGNNEQFF.

This chain uses TRBV7-2 with TRBJ2-5; TRBD2 matches 7 bases. The ends lost 5 bases at V and 3 bases at J; junction bases unmatched: 3. The germline V gene has CDR1 SGHTA and CDR2 FQGNSA. The CDR3 is made up of 13 amino acids. CDR3 loop: CASSVTSEETQYF. The CDR3 DNA is TGTGCCAGCAGCGTAACTAGCGAAGAGACCCAGTACTTC.

This chain joins TRBV6-1 and TRBJ2-7, with D perhaps matching TRBD1 or TRBD2 (6 bases each). The CDR3 loop spans 12 amino acids. Trimming removed 11 bases from V and 2 bases from J, with 13 bases in between. Germline V CDR1 and CDR2: MNHNS, SASEGT. CDR3 region: CAARGGTYEQYF. In nucleotides, the CDR3 is TGTGCCGCGCGAGGGGGGACCTACGAGCAGTACTTC.

The chain recombines TRBV3-1 with TRBJ2-3; possible D gene TRBD2, 5 bases. The V end lost 4 bases, the J end lost 0 bases, and 11 bases lay between the germline ends. The germline V gene encodes CDR1 LGHDT and CDR2 YNNKEL (reference sequence). The CDR3 is 15 residues long. The DNA of the CDR3 is TGTGCCAGCAGCCCGGGAACTTCTAGCACAGATACGCAGTATTTT. Translated, it gives CASSPGTSSTDTQYF.

CDR3 sequence: CASSESTGETEAFF. In DNA form, the CDR3 reads TGCGCCAGCAGTGAGTCGACAGGTGAGACTGAAGCTTTCTTT. The chain links TRBV10-2 to TRBJ1-1; D may be TRBD1 (6 bases). The germline V and J ends were trimmed by 0 bases and 5 bases, with 10 bases remaining between them. The CDR3 covers 14 residues. Per germline, CDR1 WSHSY and CDR2 SAAADI.

This chain links TRBV25-1 with TRBJ2-2, with 9 bases fitting TRBD1. V lost 4 bases, J lost 7 bases, and 4 bases stayed unmatched. The CDR3 totals 14 residues. Germline values: CDR1 MGHDK, CDR2 SYGVNS. The DNA of the CDR3 is TGTGCCAGCAGTGTTACAGGGGGCGGCGGGGAGCTGTTTTTT. Its protein product is CASSVTGGGGELFF.

The chain has TRBV12-3 or TRBV12-4 and TRBJ1-2, with D perhaps matching TRBD1 (6 bases). Trimming removed 3 bases from V and 10 bases from J, with 15 bases in between. The CDR3 spans 13 residues. CDR3 nucleotides: TGTGCCAGCAGTTTGGGAGGAAGGGGGTACTACACCTTC. This translates into CASSLGGRGYYTF.

V gene TRBV20-1 combines with J gene TRBJ2-7, with 7 bases identical to TRBD2. The ends lost 0 bases at V and 4 bases at J; junction bases unmatched: 18. The length of the CDR3 is 18 residues. Germline V lookup: CDR1 DFQATT, CDR2 SNEGSKA (reference sequence). The CDR3 here is CSARDLSGPTPIRYEQYF. CDR3 DNA: TGCAGTGCTAGAGACCTTAGCGGGCCTACCCCGATTCGATACGAGCAGTACTTC.

V usage is TRBV19 and J usage is TRBJ1-2; TRBD1 agrees at 9 bases. J gave up 6 bases and V 3 bases, and 8 bases lay outside the gene matches. From germline, CDR1 is LNHDA and CDR2 SQIVND (reference sequence). This CDR3 spans 15 amino acids. CDR3 sequence (DNA): TGTGCCAGTAGTATCCCGGACAGGGGAGGGAATGGCTACACCTTC. It translates to CASSIPDRGGNGYTF.

The chain combines TRBV2 with TRBJ1-2; 7 positions agree with TRBD1. J was trimmed by 2 bases and V by 3 bases; bases with no gene match: 6. The CDR3 runs to 15 residues. Germline V gene sequence: CDR1 SNHLY, CDR2 FYNNEI. CDR3 amino acids: CASSDFGGGNYGYTF. The CDR3 DNA reads as TGTGCCAGCAGTGATTTTGGAGGGGGCAACTATGGCTACACCTTC.

This chain connects TRBV19 to TRBJ2-7; 10 bases match TRBD2. Germline CDR1 is LNHDA and CDR2 is SQIVND (reference sequence). With 6 bases clipped from V and 4 bases from J, the junction kept 12 bases outside the gene matches. This CDR3 is 16 amino acids long. CDR3 DNA: TGTGCCAGTAGCCGCACCAACTTAGCGGGGGGTTACGAGCAGTACTTC. Encoded protein: CASSRTNLAGGYEQYF.

This clonotype showed up just once. The chain couples TRBV29-1 to TRBJ1-1; D is undetermined. CDR3 length: 11 amino acids. The germline V and J ends were trimmed by 5 bases and 5 bases, with 9 bases remaining between them. From germline, CDR1 is SQVTM and CDR2 ANQGSEA. The CDR3 sequence is CSVLPWTEAFF. The CDR3 nucleotides read TGCAGCGTTCTACCGTGGACTGAAGCTTTCTTT.

The genes are TRBV20-1 and TRBJ2-5, with 7 positions matching TRBD2. The CDR3 is 13 residues long. CDR1 and CDR2 (germline): DFQATT, SNEGSKA (reference sequence). Trimming took 0 bases from V and 9 from J; bases not matched to a gene: 7. The CDR3 DNA reads as TGCAGTGCTAGAGAGGGCGGGAGAGAATCCCAGTACTTC. Its translation is CSAREGGRESQYF.

This sequence joins TRBV5-5 and TRBJ2-5, with no clear D. There are 14 residues in the CDR3. V dropped 4 bases and J dropped 5 bases, with 15 bases sitting between them. The germline gives CDR1 SGHKS, CDR2 YYEKEE (reference sequence). The CDR3: CASSPSPIGETQYF. CDR3 bases: TGTGCCAGCAGCCCGAGCCCCATCGGGGAGACCCAGTACTTC.

The CDR3 region has the DNA TGTGCCAGCAGGTGGACAGGGGATCACACCGGGGAGCTGTTTTTT. Translating gives CASRWTGDHTGELFF. The chain joins TRBV7-2 to TRBJ2-2; 9 nucleotides line up with TRBD1. This CDR3 has 15 amino acids. Germline values: CDR1 SGHTA, CDR2 FQGNSA. J gave up 3 bases and V 6 bases, and 5 bases lay outside the gene matches.